The 19 T cell receptor beta chains presented below share a single source sample, sequenced in a study of molecular identifiers for immune sequencing clone quantification. One entry per CDR3 protein, called by TCRdb with MiXCR from the PCR reads. Of about 640,000 distinct CDR3 sequences listed, 15% to 20% are singletons. Sequencing input: naive CD8+ T cells from blood, with Jurkat cell RNA spiked in. The subset: FACS-sorted CD8+CD4-CCR7+CD45RA+ naive T cells. The receptors were sampled from a human donor in good health. Some libraries in this study had Jurkat cell RNA spiked in.

This clonotype was seen many times. The chain employs TRBV28 and TRBJ1-1; D not resolved. V dropped 2 bases and J dropped 0 bases, with 4 bases sitting between them. The germline V gene has CDR1 MDHEN and CDR2 SYDVKM. The CDR3 loop spans 13 amino acids. The CDR3 protein is CASSLTLNTEAFF. The CDR3 coding sequence is TGTGCCAGCAGTTTAACATTGAACACTGAAGCTTTCTTT.

The table lists this clonotype with many counts. V and J are TRBV29-1 and TRBJ2-7; tentatively, D is TRBD1 or TRBD2 (5 bases each). V lost 6 bases, J lost 6 bases, and 15 bases lay in between. There are 12 residues in the CDR3. Germline CDR1 is SQVTM and CDR2 is ANQGSEA. CDR3 DNA sequence: TGCAGCGTGGGACCAACGAGGGTCGAGCAGTACTTC. It encodes CSVGPTRVEQYF.

This clonotype was seen repeatedly, ten times or more. The chain joins TRBV7-9 to TRBJ1-6, with D unresolved. V lost 1 base and J 13 bases, leaving 8 bases between the germline ends. Germline lookup yields CDR1 SEHNR and CDR2 FQNEAQ (reference sequence). The CDR3 length is 12 residues. For the CDR3, the DNA is TGTGCCAGCAGCTTAGTAGGCTCCCCCCTCCACTTT. This gives the protein CASSLVGSPLHF.

J is TRBJ2-3 and V is TRBV7-9; maybe TRBD2 (6 bases). V gave up 3 bases and J gave up 2 bases, with 18 bases separating them. CDR3 length equals 17 residues. From germline, CDR1 is SEHNR and CDR2 FQNEAQ (reference sequence). The CDR3 is CASSFAWGGGDTDTQYF. The DNA for the CDR3 is TGTGCCAGCAGCTTCGCCTGGGGAGGCGGAGACACAGATACGCAGTATTTT.

This clonotype turned up a few times. The chain links TRBV18 to TRBJ1-1; D is unresolved. V dropped 2 bases and J dropped 2 bases, with 9 bases sitting between them. CDR1 KGHSH and CDR2 LQKENI come from the germline V gene. The CDR3 consists of 14 residues. The CDR3 DNA reads TGTGCCAGCTCACCAGCGAACAGAAACACTGAAGCTTTCTTT. It translates to CASSPANRNTEAFF.

This clonotype was seen a handful of times. V and J are TRBV18 and TRBJ2-5, with 9 bases fitting TRBD1. The V and J ends lost 6 bases and 5 bases, in that order; junction bases with no gene match: 13. The length of the CDR3 is 16 residues. CDR1 and CDR2 from the germline V gene are KGHSH and LQKENI. CDR3 protein: CASSRPGTGKEETQYF. CDR3 sequence (DNA): TGTGCCAGCTCCCGTCCCGGGACAGGGAAGGAGGAGACCCAGTACTTC. Using reference TRBV18 and TRBJ2-5 for the parts outside the CDR3, the full variable domain is NAGVMQNPRHLVRRRGQEARLRCSPMKGHSHVYWYRQLPEEGLKFMVYLQKENIIDESGMPKERFSAEFPKEGPSILRIQQVVRGDSAAYFCASSRPGTGKEETQYFGPGTRLLVL.

This clonotype was detected many times. The chain joins TRBV7-2 to TRBJ2-6; no clear D. CDR3 length equals 17 residues. V was cut by 1 base and J by 0 bases, with 10 bases left in between. In germline, CDR1 is SGHTA, CDR2 FQGNSA. The CDR3 loop is CASSLDGRPSGANVLTF. In DNA, the CDR3 is TGTGCCAGCAGCTTAGACGGCAGGCCCTCTGGGGCCAACGTCCTGACTTTC.

This clonotype was observed many times. The rearrangement joins TRBV28 to TRBJ2-7; TRBD1 agrees at 7 bases. Germline V gene lookup returns CDR1 MDHEN and CDR2 SYDVKM. V was pared by 6 bases and J by 4 bases, with 3 bases of the junction left unmatched. The CDR3 consists of 12 residues. This CDR3 reads CASSEGQYEQYF. The CDR3 region has the DNA TGTGCCAGCAGCGAGGGACAGTACGAGCAGTACTTC.

The genes are TRBV5-5 and TRBJ2-7; D is ambiguous. CDR1 and CDR2 (germline): SGHKS, YYEKEE (reference sequence). The germline V and J ends were trimmed by 2 bases and 3 bases, with 12 bases remaining between them. This CDR3 is built from 14 residues. The CDR3 sequence: CASSLAGEHYEQYF. The CDR3, as DNA: TGTGCCAGCAGCTTAGCTGGGGAACACTACGAGCAGTACTTC.

This clonotype came up many times. The chain couples TRBV2 to TRBJ2-7; D remains unclear. V was pared by 1 base and J by 3 bases, with 10 bases between. CDR1 SNHLY and CDR2 FYNNEI come from the germline V gene. There are 14 residues in the CDR3. CDR3: CASSEVQTSYEQYF. CDR3 bases: TGTGCCAGCAGTGAAGTACAGACCAGCTACGAGCAGTACTTC. Full variable domain (outside the CDR3, taken from reference TRBV2 and TRBJ2-7): EPEVTQTPSHQVTQMGQEVILRCVPISNHLYFYWYRQILGQKVEFLVSFYNNEISEKSEIFDDQFSVERPDGSNFTLKIRSTKLEDSAMYFCASSEVQTSYEQYFGPGTRLTVT.

There are many counts of this clonotype. The V and J genes are TRBV4-3 and TRBJ2-3; D not certain. V was cut by 0 bases and J by 2 bases, with 15 bases left in between. CDR3 length: 17 amino acids. The germline V gene encodes CDR1 LGHNA and CDR2 YSLEER. The CDR3 reads CASSQETWAVDTDTQYF. In DNA form, the CDR3 reads TGCGCCAGCAGCCAAGAGACCTGGGCGGTTGACACAGATACGCAGTATTTT.

The chain joins TRBV6-4 to TRBJ2-3; D ambiguous. V was shortened by 3 bases and J by 6 bases, with 13 bases between the two germline ends. CDR3 length: 14 residues. The germline gives CDR1 MRHNA, CDR2 SNTAGT. The CDR3 loop is CASSDFGNSDTQYF. In DNA form, the CDR3 reads TGTGCCAGCAGTGATTTTGGGAACAGTGATACGCAGTATTTT.

This clonotype was observed a handful of times. V is TRBV7-9 and J is TRBJ2-7; TRBD1 aligns across 10 bases. The V gene's germline CDR1 is SEHNR and CDR2 FQNEAQ (reference sequence). Germline trimming cut 5 bases from V and 5 bases from J; bases unmatched to any gene: 9. The CDR3 contains 15 residues. In DNA, the CDR3 is TGTGCCAGCAGCCACACCGGGACAGGGGCCCACGAGCAGTACTTC. Its translation: CASSHTGTGAHEQYF.

This clonotype was counted only a few times. A clone one base away is much larger, so this may be a read error. The chain recombines TRBV5-6 with TRBJ2-7; D possibly corresponds to TRBD1 (5 bases). The germline CDR1 and CDR2 sequences are SGHDT and YYEEEE. This CDR3 is 15 amino acids long. With 4 bases removed from V and 3 bases from J, the gap between germline ends came to 17 bases. CDR3 nucleotide sequence: TGTGCCAGCAGCGCGAGTCAGGGTATTGTCTACGAGCAGTACTTC. As protein: CASSASQGIVYEQYF.

This clonotype was picked up many times. The chain combines TRBV20-1 with TRBJ2-1, with 12 nucleotides matching TRBD2. The CDR3 spans 17 residues. The junction had 14 bases not matched to a gene; V was cut back by 3 bases and J by 8 bases. The germline gives CDR1 DFQATT, CDR2 SNEGSKA (reference sequence). The CDR3 sequence: CSASTKTSGRSVHEQFF. The DNA of the CDR3 is TGCAGTGCTAGTACGAAAACTAGCGGGAGGTCGGTACATGAGCAGTTCTTC.

This clonotype has at least ten counts. The V and J genes are TRBV5-4 and TRBJ1-2; D is possibly TRBD1 (5 bases). The length of the CDR3 is 14 residues. The V gene lost 2 bases and the J gene lost 5 bases, with 13 bases spanning the gap. Germline CDR1 and CDR2: SGHNT and YYREEE (reference sequence). The CDR3 reads CASSFSGFGYGYTF. CDR3 DNA sequence: TGTGCCAGCAGCTTTTCAGGGTTTGGATATGGCTACACCTTC.

This clonotype has a count of ten or more. V usage is TRBV19 and J usage is TRBJ2-2; D may be TRBD1 or TRBD2 (5 bases each). Trimming took off 6 bases at V and 6 bases at J, with 17 bases between the two ends. The CDR3 loop spans 15 amino acids. CDR1 and CDR2 from the germline V gene are LNHDA and SQIVND (reference sequence). The CDR3 DNA reads as TGTGCCAGTAGCCCCGGGACCCGAGCGTCCGGGGAGCTGTTTTTT. It translates to CASSPGTRASGELFF.

As to this clonotype: A read error may explain this, as a much larger clone is one base away. The chain is built from TRBV9 and TRBJ1-5, with D hard to call. The ends were cut back, 0 bases at V and 1 base at J, with 8 bases in the middle. This CDR3 is 15 amino acids long. Germline V gene sequence: CDR1 SGDLS, CDR2 YYNGEE. This CDR3 reads CASSVERASNQPQHF. CDR3 coding DNA: TGTGCCAGCAGCGTAGAAAGGGCAAGCAATCAGCCCCAGCATTTT. Looking up the rest from reference TRBV9 and TRBJ1-5 gives the full variable domain: DSGVTQTPKHLITATGQRVTLRCSPRSGDLSVYWYQQSLDQGLQFLIQYYNGEERAKGNILERFSAQQFPDLHSELNLSSLELGDSALYFCASSVERASNQPQHFGDGTRLSIL.

In the case of this clonotype: This sequence may be a read error, since a much larger clone differs from it by one base. The CDR3 loop reads CASSYDAIANYGYTF. The CDR3 DNA is TGTGCCAGCAGTTACGACGCGATAGCTAACTATGGCTACACCTTC. The chain carries TRBV6-2 or TRBV6-3 and TRBJ1-2; D ambiguous. Germline V gives CDR1 MNHEY, CDR2 SVGEGT. The CDR3 runs to 15 residues. Trimming removed 2 bases from V and 0 bases from J, with 10 bases in between.